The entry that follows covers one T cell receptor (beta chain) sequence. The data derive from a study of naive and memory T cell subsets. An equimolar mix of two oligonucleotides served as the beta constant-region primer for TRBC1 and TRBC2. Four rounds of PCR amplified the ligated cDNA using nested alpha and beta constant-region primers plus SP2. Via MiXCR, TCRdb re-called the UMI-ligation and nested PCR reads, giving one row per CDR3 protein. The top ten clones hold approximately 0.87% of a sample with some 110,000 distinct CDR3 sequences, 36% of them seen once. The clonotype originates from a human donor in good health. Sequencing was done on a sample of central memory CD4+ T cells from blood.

The chain's CDR3 is CASSTPARTDTQYF. The CDR3 region has the DNA TGTGCCAGCAGCACCCCGGCTCGCACAGATACGCAGTATTTT. The rearrangement uses TRBV7-8 and TRBJ2-3; no clear D. Germline V lookup: CDR1 SGHVS, CDR2 FQNEAQ. The CDR3 contains 14 residues. V lost 5 bases and J 1 base, leaving 10 bases between the germline ends.